The 9 T cell receptor beta chains below were found in one sample sequenced in a study of early T cells in non-severe SARS-CoV-2 infection. One entry per CDR3 protein results from TCRdb running MiXCR on the 5' RACE reads. Of approximately 120,000 distinct CDR3 sequences listed, more than 13% are singletons. Sequenced material: whole blood. The receptors here all came from an adult who was a healthcare worker with PCR-confirmed SARS-CoV-2 infection or an uninfected control (not recorded which).

This clonotype has just a few counts. The V gene is TRBV10-3, the J gene TRBJ2-7; the D gene is possibly TRBD1 (5 bases). Germline lookup yields CDR1 ENHRY and CDR2 SYGVKD. The CDR3 loop spans 12 amino acids. Trimming left V 5 bases short and J 5 bases short, with 10 bases between. CDR3 region: CAISIDSNEQYF. In DNA, the CDR3 is TGTGCCATCAGTATAGACAGCAACGAGCAGTACTTC.

The chain uses TRBV7-9 and TRBJ2-1; D gene ambiguous. The V gene lost 1 base and the J gene lost 8 bases, with 9 bases spanning the gap. Germline lookup yields CDR1 SEHNR and CDR2 FQNEAQ (reference sequence). The CDR3 sequence is 13 residues long. The CDR3 coding sequence is TGTGCCAGCAGCTTAGTCCCGGCGGATGAGCAGTTCTTC. Its protein product is CASSLVPADEQFF. Full variable domain (missing parts from reference TRBV7-9 and TRBJ2-1): DTGVSQNPRHKITKRGQNVTFRCDPISEHNRLYWYRQTLGQGPEFLTYFQNEAQLEKSRLLSDRFSAERPKGSFSTLEIQRTEQGDSAMYLCASSLVPADEQFFGPGTRLTVL.

The V and J genes are TRBV20-1 and TRBJ2-1, with 8 bases fitting TRBD2. CDR1 is DFQATT, CDR2 SNEGSKA, per germline (reference sequence). This CDR3 is built from 18 residues. V lost 3 bases to trimming and J lost 8 bases; unmatched junction nucleotides: 21. CDR3 nucleotides: TGCAGTGCTAGGAGGGAAGCGGGGGATTTAATTTTTAGTTATGAGCAGTTCTTC. Protein sequence: CSARREAGDLIFSYEQFF.

This clonotype was seen a handful of times. This chain joins TRBV7-9 and TRBJ2-7; D might be TRBD1 (5 bases). The CDR3 is 14 amino acids. Germline CDR1 reads SEHNR; CDR2 reads FQNEAQ (reference sequence). Trimming stripped 3 bases from V and 0 bases from J, with 9 bases between. CDR3 coding DNA: TGTGCCAGCAGCTTGGACACCGCCTCCTACGAGCAGTACTTC. It specifies CASSLDTASYEQYF.

The sample holds many counts of this clonotype. CDR3 nucleotides: TGCGCCAGCAACCTGGGACACGGAAATTCACCCCTCCACTTT. Translation gives CASNLGHGNSPLHF. The chain joins TRBV10-2 to TRBJ1-6; the D gene is possibly TRBD1 (6 bases). From germline, CDR1 is WSHSY and CDR2 SAAADI. Deletions cut 7 bases from V and 7 bases from J, with 14 bases between. The CDR3 is 14 amino acids.

In this sample, this clonotype turned up a few times. The chain has TRBV2 and TRBJ2-3; D perhaps matches TRBD2 (5 bases). CDR3 size: 15 residues. V lost 6 bases to trimming and J lost 4 bases, with 17 bases between them. The germline V gene encodes CDR1 SNHLY and CDR2 FYNNEI. This chain's CDR3 is CASRRGYIGPDTQYF. In nucleotides, the CDR3 is TGTGCCAGCAGGAGAGGGTACATAGGACCAGATACGCAGTATTTT.

The CDR3 DNA reads TGTGCCAGCAGCCACTCCTACTCCCGACAGGGGGCTGACTATGGCTACACCTTC. As protein: CASSHSYSRQGADYGYTF. This chain joins TRBV4-2 and TRBJ1-2, with 10 bases that match TRBD1. The length of the CDR3 is 18 residues. Trimming removed 3 bases from V and 3 bases from J; junction bases left unmatched: 13. Germline V CDR1 and CDR2: LGHNA, YNFKEQ.

This clonotype came up many times. The chain carries TRBV20-1 and TRBJ2-3, with D possibly matching TRBD2 (6 bases). The V end was cut by 2 bases, the J end by 5 bases, with 11 bases between. In germline, CDR1 is DFQATT, CDR2 SNEGSKA (reference sequence). The CDR3 loop spans 13 amino acids. DNA of the CDR3: TGCAGTGCTAGACGGGGGTCCATAGATACGCAGTATTTT. Translation: CSARRGSIDTQYF.

The table lists this clonotype with many counts. This chain uses TRBV12-3 or TRBV12-4 with TRBJ1-1; D call uncertain. The V gene lost 0 bases and the J gene lost 7 bases, with 12 bases spanning the gap. The CDR3 has 14 residues. The CDR3 DNA reads TGTGCCAGCAGTTTAGCGCAAGGGAAAGGTGAAGCTTTCTTT. This gives the protein CASSLAQGKGEAFF.